The 2 T cell receptor beta chains given below trace back to one sample, sequenced in a study of T cells in localized non-small cell lung cancer. Repertoires were generated with immunoSEQ multiplex PCR, while TCRdb's copy carries only in-frame clones and drops some. The sample lists about 30,000 clones, around 89% occurring once. This specimen was peripheral blood, taken before any cancer treatment. The source is a female donor over 55 with stage III squamous cell lung carcinoma.

This clone was seen only once. The J gene is TRBJ1-6, the V gene TRBV21-1; TRBD1, the D gene given by the table, was not confirmed from the DNA. TRBV21-1 is reported as a pseudogene. The length of the CDR3 is 17 residues. The CDR3 DNA follows: TGTGCCAGCAGCACGGGACAGGGGGGCTATGAGAATTCACCCCTCCACTTT. This codes for CASSTGQGGYENSPLHF.

This chain joins TRBV28 and TRBJ2-1; D may match TRBD1 or TRBD2 (6 bases each). Trimming took 2 bases from V and 5 from J, leaving 16 bases between them. The CDR3 is made up of 16 amino acids. Germline CDR1 and CDR2: MDHEN and SYDVKM. CDR3 sequence: CASSLVGGLENNEQFF. In nucleotides, the CDR3 is TGTGCCAGCAGTTTAGTAGGGGGACTGGAAAACAATGAGCAGTTCTTC.